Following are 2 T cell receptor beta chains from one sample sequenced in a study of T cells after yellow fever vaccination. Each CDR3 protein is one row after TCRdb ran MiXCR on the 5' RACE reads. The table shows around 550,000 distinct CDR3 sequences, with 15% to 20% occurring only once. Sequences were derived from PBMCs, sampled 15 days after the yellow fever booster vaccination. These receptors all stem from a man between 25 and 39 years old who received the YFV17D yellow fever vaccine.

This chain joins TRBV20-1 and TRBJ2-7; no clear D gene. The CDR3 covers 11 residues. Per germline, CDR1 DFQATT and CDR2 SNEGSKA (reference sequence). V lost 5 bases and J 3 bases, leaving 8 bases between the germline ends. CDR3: CSAVADYEQYF. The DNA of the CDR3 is TGCAGTGCTGTGGCGGACTACGAGCAGTACTTC.

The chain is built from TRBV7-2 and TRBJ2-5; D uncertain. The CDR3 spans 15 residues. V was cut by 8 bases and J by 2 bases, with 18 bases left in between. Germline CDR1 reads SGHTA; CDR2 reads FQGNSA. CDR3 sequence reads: CASFPSPDQQETQYF. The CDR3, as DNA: TGTGCCAGCTTCCCCTCCCCGGACCAACAAGAGACCCAGTACTTC.